The 19 T cell receptor beta chains below all came from one sample that was sequenced in a study of cytomegalovirus exposure and HLA in healthy donors (dated by TCRdb to about 2017). The library was prepared using the immunoSEQ multiplex PCR assay. For the multiplex PCR, a mixture combining 60 forward primers for TCR Vbeta segments and 13 reverse primers for TCR Jbeta segments was used. The table was pulled from immuneACCESS by TCRdb, which kept in-frame rearrangements only. Such tables lose some clones; where checked, under half of the loss comes from unresolved V genes, and the rest has no known cause. This sample gives roughly 170,000 clones in total; 76% of them show up just once. Less than 0.9% of the sample lies in the top ten. The sample comprised PBMCs. These receptors all come from a female donor in good health and CMV-seronegative.

The V call is TRBV28, the J call TRBJ2-1; TRBD2 agrees at 13 bases. J lost 8 bases, V lost 8 bases, and 6 bases had no gene match. This CDR3 contains 14 residues. From germline, CDR1 is MDHEN and CDR2 SYDVKM. Here the CDR3 DNA reads TGTGCCAGCTCACTAGCGGGAGGGCCACATGAGCAGTTCTTC. This encodes CASSLAGGPHEQFF.

The J gene is TRBJ2-1, the V gene TRBV5-8, with TRBD2 identical over 8 bases. The CDR3 sequence is 15 residues long. The ends lost 0 bases at V and 3 bases at J; junction bases unmatched: 2. The V gene's germline CDR1 is SGHTS and CDR2 YDEGEE. CDR3 sequence reads: CASSLASGSYNEQFF. Here the CDR3 DNA reads TGTGCCAGCAGCTTGGCCAGCGGGAGCTACAATGAGCAGTTCTTC.

The table lists this clone with a few counts. The chain employs TRBV7-9 and TRBJ2-7; TRBD1 aligns across 7 bases. The V and J ends lost 1 base and 0 bases, in that order; junction bases with no gene match: 9. CDR3 length: 17 amino acids. Looked up from germline, CDR1 is SEHNR and CDR2 is FQNEAQ (reference sequence). CDR3 sequence: CASSLVRGQIRSYEQYF. Here the CDR3 DNA reads TGTGCCAGCAGCTTAGTCCGGGGACAGATACGCTCCTACGAGCAGTACTTC. Complete variable domain (other parts from reference TRBV7-9 and TRBJ2-7): DTGVSQNPRHKITKRGQNVTFRCDPISEHNRLYWYRQTLGQGPEFLTYFQNEAQLEKSRLLSDRFSAERPKGSFSTLEIQRTEQGDSAMYLCASSLVRGQIRSYEQYFGPGTRLTVT.

The chain recombines TRBV6-9 with TRBJ2-5, with 8 bases fitting TRBD1. CDR1 and CDR2 from the germline V gene are MNHGY and SVAAGI. This CDR3 contains 14 residues. With 5 bases clipped from V and 9 bases from J, the junction kept 11 bases outside the gene matches. The CDR3 nucleotides are TGTGCCAGCAGTAACCTGGACAGGGCCGGGGCCCAGTACTTC. Translating it yields CASSNLDRAGAQYF.

The V gene is TRBV5-1, the J gene TRBJ2-5; TRBD2 matches at 8 bases. The V gene's germline CDR1 is SGHRS and CDR2 YFSETQ. The V gene end was trimmed by 0 bases and the J gene end by 4 bases; junction bases not matched to a gene: 11. The CDR3 consists of 17 residues. The CDR3 here is CASSLGGVAGRRETQYF. Here the CDR3 DNA reads TGCGCCAGCAGCTTGGGAGGGGTAGCGGGAAGGCGAGAGACCCAGTACTTC.

V and J are TRBV28 and TRBJ1-5; the D gene is possibly TRBD1 (6 bases). The CDR3 is made up of 15 amino acids. Germline V gene lookup returns CDR1 MDHEN and CDR2 SYDVKM. Trimming stripped 5 bases from V and 3 bases from J, with 14 bases between. The CDR3 sequence is CASSGRTDLNQPQHF. The CDR3 bases are TGTGCCAGCAGTGGCCGGACAGACCTCAATCAGCCCCAGCATTTT.

The gene calls are TRBV15 and TRBJ2-1, with a possible D match to TRBD2 (6 bases). Looked up from germline, CDR1 is LNHNV and CDR2 is YYDKDF (reference sequence). The length of the CDR3 is 15 residues. V lost 1 base and J 5 bases, leaving 12 bases between the germline ends. The DNA of the CDR3 is TGTGCCACCAGCAGAGGGGGGGTCGGAAACAATGAGCAGTTCTTC. It specifies CATSRGGVGNNEQFF. Combining the CDR3 with reference TRBV15 and TRBJ2-1 gives the whole variable domain DAMVIQNPRYQVTQFGKPVTLSCSQTLNHNVMYWYQQKSSQAPKLLFHYYDKDFNNEADTPDNFQSRRPNTSFCFLDIRSPGLGDTAMYLCATSRGGVGNNEQFFGPGTRLTVL.

The gene calls are TRBV27 and TRBJ1-6; a weak D match, TRBD1 (5 bases). The V gene's germline CDR1 is MNHEY and CDR2 SMNVEV (reference sequence). The CDR3 loop spans 16 amino acids. Trimming took 4 bases from V and 8 from J, leaving 18 bases between them. The CDR3 coding sequence is TGTGCCAGCAGTTCCCGGAACAGGTCTTTGCATTCACCCCTCCACTTT. This sequence encodes CASSSRNRSLHSPLHF.

The J gene is TRBJ1-1, the V gene TRBV7-2; 7 positions match TRBD1. This CDR3 has 14 residues. Trimming at V came to 2 bases and at J to 3 bases, leaving 3 bases not matched to a gene. Per germline, CDR1 SGHTA and CDR2 FQGNSA. The CDR3 DNA is TGTGCCAGCAGCTTACAGGGGGGTGACACTGAAGCTTTCTTT. Encoded protein: CASSLQGGDTEAFF.

The rearrangement uses TRBV30 and TRBJ1-2; D is unresolved. Germline lookup yields CDR1 GTSNPN and CDR2 SVGIG (reference sequence). Trimming cost V 5 bases and J 3 bases, with 19 bases left between them. This CDR3 contains 15 residues. This CDR3 reads CAWGGERAIYYGYTF. The DNA for the CDR3 is TGTGCCTGGGGAGGAGAGCGAGCTATATACTATGGCTACACCTTC.

This CDR3 reads CASSLVGGRVAFF. In DNA, the CDR3 is TGTGCCAGCAGCTTAGTGGGGGGGCGCGTAGCTTTCTTT. The chain joins TRBV7-9 to TRBJ1-1; D possibly corresponds to TRBD1 (6 bases). The CDR3 runs to 13 residues. V lost 1 base and J 10 bases, leaving 13 bases between the germline ends. Germline CDR1 SEHNR, CDR2 FQNEAQ (reference sequence).

J is TRBJ2-2 and V is TRBV27; 8 nucleotides agree with TRBD1. The CDR3 runs 17 residues. Germline V gene sequence: CDR1 MNHEY, CDR2 SMNVEV (reference sequence). V lost 5 bases, J lost 5 bases, and 13 bases stayed unmatched. The CDR3 protein is CASSLTRRTGQTGELFF. DNA of the CDR3: TGTGCCAGCAGTCTAACCCGACGGACAGGGCAAACCGGGGAGCTGTTTTTT.

This clone has a handful of counts. The chain links TRBV7-8 to TRBJ1-5; 8 bases are shared with TRBD1. Germline V gives CDR1 SGHVS, CDR2 FQNEAQ. The CDR3 covers 19 residues. V trimming: 1 base; J trimming: 2 bases; junction bases outside the gene matches: 13. The CDR3 region has the DNA TGTGCCAGCAGCTTAGAAGGGCGGGGTGGGACAGGAGGCAATCAGCCCCAGCATTTT. This gives the protein CASSLEGRGGTGGNQPQHF.

This clone showed up just a few times. V gene TRBV9 combines with J gene TRBJ2-7; 10 nucleotides match TRBD2. The V segment lost 2 bases and the J segment 2 bases; nucleotides outside the gene matches: 4. The CDR3 runs 15 residues. Germline V gene sequence: CDR1 SGDLS, CDR2 YYNGEE. The CDR3: CASSVLAGVAYEQYF. CDR3 DNA: TGTGCCAGCAGCGTCCTAGCGGGGGTTGCCTACGAGCAGTACTTC. The full variable domain, in which reference TRBV9 and TRBJ2-7 provide the parts outside the CDR3, is DSGVTQTPKHLITATGQRVTLRCSPRSGDLSVYWYQQSLDQGLQFLIQYYNGEERAKGNILERFSAQQFPDLHSELNLSSLELGDSALYFCASSVLAGVAYEQYFGPGTRLTVT.

The chain combines TRBV6-6 with TRBJ2-5; D is possibly TRBD2 (6 bases). CDR3 length: 14 residues. The germline gives CDR1 MNHNY, CDR2 SVGAGI (reference sequence). V lost 6 bases and J lost 5, with 16 bases in between. The CDR3 sequence is CASRRERAGETQYF. CDR3 in DNA: TGTGCCAGCAGACGCGAGCGGGCGGGGGAGACCCAGTACTTC.

This clone occurred once. The rearrangement joins TRBV19 to TRBJ2-2; 8 positions match TRBD1. The CDR3 extends over 15 amino acids. Germline V gene lookup returns CDR1 LNHDA and CDR2 SQIVND (reference sequence). J lost 5 bases, V lost 6 bases, and 8 bases had no gene match. CDR3 nucleotides: TGTGCCAGTAGCCCCCGGACAGGGAGGACCGGGGAGCTGTTTTTT. Amino acids: CASSPRTGRTGELFF.

The chain couples TRBV6-4 to TRBJ1-4, with TRBD1 matching 7 bases. Germline CDR1 and CDR2: MRHNA and SNTAGT. V shed 6 bases, J shed 4 bases, and the junction held 14 bases outside the gene matches. The CDR3 is made up of 17 amino acids. The CDR3 DNA sequence: TGTGCCAGCAGGCCAAGGGACAGACGAGACCGTAATGAAAAACTGTTTTTT. Amino acid sequence: CASRPRDRRDRNEKLFF.

On this clone itself: Relative to the germline gene, one junction end is altered; a read error may explain this. The CDR3 loop is CASSTGFTGELFF. The CDR3 DNA is TGTGCTAGCAGTACAGGGTTCACCGGGGAGCTGTTTTTT. The chain employs TRBV7-7 and TRBJ2-2, with D possibly TRBD1 on 6 matching bases. The CDR3 runs 13 residues. Looked up from germline, CDR1 is SSHAT and CDR2 is FNYEAQ (reference sequence).

The genes are TRBV5-1 and TRBJ2-5; TRBD2 aligns across 11 bases. Unmatched junction bases numbered 6, after V lost 0 bases and J lost 5 bases. Germline V gives CDR1 SGHRS, CDR2 YFSETQ. The CDR3 runs to 16 residues. The CDR3 DNA is TGCGCCAGCAGCTTGGACCTAGCGGGAGGACGGGAGACCCAGTACTTC. It translates to CASSLDLAGGRETQYF.